The source of this T cell receptor beta chain is a study of cytotoxic CD8 clonotypes in ibrutinib-treated CLL. The wider study: Response samples were taken after a median roughly twelve months of treatment, range 6 to 36. An average of 255,043 productive templates and 94,082 productive rearrangements was obtained per sample.

The germline V gene has CDR1 SEHNR and CDR2 FQNEAQ (reference sequence). CDR3 size: 13 residues. Roughly 2 micrograms of genomic DNA from cryopreserved PBMCs went into TCR beta libraries. Sequencing was designed to attain a depth spanning 1 in 200,000 to 1 in 1 million T cells. Assay used: immunoSEQ multiplex PCR; TCRdb lists only in-frame clones, some missing. The sample has 95,000 to 100,000 clones, approximately 82% seen once. The chain couples TRBV7-9 to TRBJ1-4; 7 positions match TRBD1. Sequenced here: PBMCs, sampled after 12 months of ibrutinib treatment. The clonotype comes from a human donor with chronic lymphocytic leukemia. CDR3 DNA: TGTGCAGCTGGCAGGGGGGAGAGTGAAAAACTGTTTTTT. Protein product: CAAGRGESEKLFF.